The 30 T cell receptor beta chains below all came from one sample that was sequenced in a study of blood T cell repertoires in COVID-19. Measured with immunoSEQ multiplex PCR; TCRdb has only the in-frame clones, and not every one. There are over 100,000 clones in the sample; around 80% occur only once, and almost 4.5% lies in the top ten. Sequencing was performed on peripheral blood. Every receptor here comes from a human donor in a cohort sampled during active or convalescent COVID-19.

This clone was seen a few times. The chain has TRBV6-1 and TRBJ2-7, with 9 bases matching TRBD2. V lost 1 base and J lost 3; bases outside the gene matches: 13. In germline, CDR1 is MNHNS, CDR2 SASEGT. The CDR3 consists of 18 residues. The CDR3 is CASSEGLAATGSLYEQYF. For the CDR3, the DNA is TGTGCCAGCAGTGAAGGACTAGCGGCCACCGGATCGCTCTACGAGCAGTACTTC.

The chain employs TRBV3-1 (or the pseudogene TRBV3-2) and TRBJ2-5; 8 bases are a match to TRBD2. Germline V gene sequence: CDR1 LGHDT, CDR2 YNNKEL (reference sequence). The junction had 13 bases not matched to a gene; V was cut back by 5 bases and J by 8 bases. The CDR3 runs to 15 residues. The CDR3 loop reads CASSSGTGGARTQYF. CDR3 sequence (DNA): TGTGCCAGCAGCTCGGGAACGGGGGGGGCGCGCACCCAGTACTTC.

The chain combines TRBV18 with TRBJ2-5; tentative D call: TRBD1 (5 bases). V was trimmed by 0 bases and J by 4 bases, leaving 9 bases between them. CDR3 length equals 14 residues. The germline gives CDR1 KGHSH, CDR2 LQKENI. CDR3 sequence reads: CASSPPGVGETQYF. The DNA of the CDR3 is TGTGCCAGCTCACCACCAGGGGTGGGAGAGACCCAGTACTTC.

The CDR3 DNA sequence: TGTGCCAGCAGTTATCCCGGGTGGGCTAGCGGGATCGGTGGCACAGATACGCAGTATTTT. Translation gives CASSYPGWASGIGGTDTQYF. This rearrangement joins TRBV28 to TRBJ2-3; 9 bases are shared with TRBD2. This CDR3 comprises 20 residues. The V gene end was trimmed by 4 bases and the J gene end by 1 base; junction bases not matched to a gene: 18. CDR1 is MDHEN and CDR2 is SYDVKM in the germline V gene.

Here the CDR3 DNA reads TGTGCCAGCAGTTACAGGGGGGCCTACGAGCAGTACTTC. Translation: CASSYRGAYEQYF. The V gene is TRBV7-9, the J gene TRBJ2-7; TRBD1 matches at 8 bases. The V gene's germline CDR1 is SEHNR and CDR2 FQNEAQ (reference sequence). The V segment lost 6 bases and the J segment 2 bases; nucleotides outside the gene matches: 3. This CDR3 is 13 amino acids long.

The V call is TRBV19, the J call TRBJ1-2; D is unclear. V was trimmed by 5 bases and J by 9 bases, leaving 16 bases between them. CDR1 and CDR2 from the germline V gene are LNHDA and SQIVND (reference sequence). The CDR3 runs to 13 residues. CDR3 loop: CASSFPRGRSYTF. CDR3 DNA sequence: TGTGCCAGTAGTTTTCCCCGAGGTAGGAGCTACACCTTC.

V usage is TRBV4-1 and J usage is TRBJ2-7; a weak D match, TRBD1 (6 bases). V was trimmed by 4 bases and J by 5 bases, leaving 12 bases between them. The CDR3 sequence is 13 residues long. Germline V CDR1 and CDR2: MGHRA, YSYEKL. CDR3 sequence reads: CASSPRGSHEQYF. CDR3 sequence (DNA): TGCGCCAGCAGCCCCAGGGGATCCCACGAGCAGTACTTC.

This clone appeared once. CDR3 region: CASSLAGRDEAFF. The CDR3 DNA follows: TGCGCCAGCAGTCTGGCAGGGAGGGATGAAGCTTTCTTT. The chain joins TRBV10-1 to TRBJ1-1; possible D gene TRBD1, 5 bases. This CDR3 contains 13 residues. Germline V lookup: CDR1 WNHNN, CDR2 SYGVQD (reference sequence). V lost 5 bases and J 7 bases, leaving 14 bases between the germline ends.

This clone has just one count. This chain links TRBV5-1 with TRBJ1-2, with 8 positions matching TRBD1. The CDR3 has 13 residues. V lost 4 bases and J lost 7; bases outside the gene matches: 6. Germline V gives CDR1 SGHRS, CDR2 YFSETQ. CDR3 bases: TGCGCCAGCAGCCCGGACAGGGTGGGTGGCTACACCTTC. Amino acids: CASSPDRVGGYTF.

Comments on this clone: Germline is not matched at one junction end, which may reflect a read error. This sequence joins TRBV5-1 and TRBJ2-3, with D possibly TRBD2 on 5 matching bases. Germline values: CDR1 SGHRS, CDR2 YFSETQ. This CDR3 comprises 15 residues. The CDR3 reads CASRLAGGVADTQYF. The CDR3 bases are TGCGCCAGCAGATTGGCGGGCGGCGTAGCGGATACGCAGTATTTT.

J is TRBJ2-5 and V is TRBV10-1, with TRBD2 identical over 11 bases. CDR1 is WNHNN, CDR2 SYGVQD, per germline (reference sequence). This CDR3 comprises 21 residues. V lost 6 bases, J lost 3 bases, and 24 bases stayed unmatched. The CDR3 loop is CASSPTSGRIDNLYIKETQYF. The CDR3 coding sequence is TGCGCCAGCAGCCCTACTAGCGGGAGAATAGACAACTTATACATCAAAGAGACCCAGTACTTC.

The rearrangement joins TRBV3-1 (or the pseudogene TRBV3-2) to TRBJ2-2, with no clear D. V shed 0 bases and J shed 6 bases, with 14 bases lying between them. CDR1 LGHDT and CDR2 YNNKEL come from the germline V gene (reference sequence). This CDR3 has 16 amino acids. The CDR3 spells CASSQEVSMLAGELFF. The DNA of the CDR3 is TGTGCCAGCAGCCAAGAGGTCAGTATGCTGGCCGGGGAGCTGTTTTTT.

The chain couples TRBV2 to TRBJ2-7; D uncertain. V lost 4 bases and J 6 bases, leaving 7 bases between the germline ends. This CDR3 has 11 residues. In germline, CDR1 is SNHLY, CDR2 FYNNEI. The CDR3 DNA reads as TGTGCCAGCAGTGGGGCAGGCGAGCAGTACTTC. Its translation: CASSGAGEQYF.

This rearrangement joins TRBV5-1 to TRBJ2-7; TRBD1 might be the D (6 bases). Trimming cost V 0 bases and J 5 bases, with 15 bases left between them. The CDR3 consists of 15 residues. Germline V gives CDR1 SGHRS, CDR2 YFSETQ. The CDR3 loop is CASSLGPERGNEQYF. CDR3 coding DNA: TGCGCCAGCAGCTTGGGGCCGGAGAGGGGGAACGAGCAGTACTTC.

V usage is TRBV12-5 and J usage is TRBJ2-3, with a tentative D call TRBD1 (6 bases). The CDR3 loop spans 14 amino acids. V gave up 5 bases and J gave up 2 bases, with 11 bases separating them. From germline, CDR1 is LGHNT and CDR2 FRNRAP. The CDR3 region is CASGLGQTTDTQYF. CDR3 bases: TGTGCTAGTGGTCTCGGACAGACCACAGATACGCAGTATTTT.

This clone occurred a few times. The V call is TRBV14, the J call TRBJ1-2; D gene uncertain. Trimming left V 0 bases short and J 8 bases short, with 22 bases between. Germline values: CDR1 SGHDN, CDR2 FVKESK. This CDR3 contains 17 residues. CDR3 region: CASSQDTMGLYLGGYTF. CDR3 DNA sequence: TGTGCCAGCAGCCAAGATACGATGGGCCTATACCTTGGGGGCTACACCTTC.

The genes are TRBV6-5 and TRBJ1-2; TRBD1 matches at 8 bases. J lost 8 bases, V lost 6 bases, and 14 bases had no gene match. Germline V gene sequence: CDR1 MNHEY, CDR2 SVGAGI. CDR3 length: 15 amino acids. This chain's CDR3 is CASRRTGSVGLGYTF. The CDR3 region has the DNA TGTGCCAGCAGGAGGACAGGGTCGGTTGGGTTAGGCTACACCTTC.

The chain carries TRBV19 and TRBJ1-2; TRBD1 matches 10 bases. Trimming removed 0 bases from V and 3 bases from J; junction bases left unmatched: 10. There are 18 residues in the CDR3. Germline V gene sequence: CDR1 LNHDA, CDR2 SQIVND (reference sequence). CDR3 amino acids: CASSIDFLTGGAYYGYTF. CDR3 bases: TGTGCCAGTAGTATAGACTTCTTGACAGGGGGCGCATACTATGGCTACACCTTC.

The genes are TRBV5-1 and TRBJ2-2; 10 bases align to TRBD1. The CDR3 spans 15 residues. The ends lost 4 bases at V and 5 bases at J; junction bases unmatched: 5. CDR1 and CDR2 (germline): SGHRS, YFSETQ. CDR3 DNA sequence: TGCGCCAGCAGCCCGGGACAGGGGAGGACCGGGGAGCTGTTTTTT. Its protein product is CASSPGQGRTGELFF.

This clone has only a few counts. This chain connects TRBV5-6 to TRBJ1-2, with D possibly TRBD1 on 6 matching bases. CDR1 SGHDT and CDR2 YYEEEE come from the germline V gene. CDR3 length: 12 residues. V gave up 5 bases and J gave up 4 bases, with 9 bases separating them. The CDR3 nucleotides read TGTGCCAGCAGACAGGGTCCCTATGGCTACACCTTC. Encoded protein: CASRQGPYGYTF.

The rearrangement uses TRBV19 and TRBJ2-3; TRBD1 is a possible D gene (7 bases). This CDR3 contains 15 residues. The germline V and J ends were trimmed by 3 bases and 2 bases, with 12 bases remaining between them. The V gene's germline CDR1 is LNHDA and CDR2 SQIVND (reference sequence). The CDR3 sequence: CASSIQGGNTDTQYF. DNA for the CDR3: TGTGCCAGTAGTATTCAGGGGGGAAACACAGATACGCAGTATTTT.

The J gene is TRBJ2-7, the V gene TRBV18; tentatively, D is TRBD2 (5 bases). The CDR3 loop spans 17 amino acids. Trimming took 4 bases from V and 0 from J, leaving 19 bases between them. CDR1 and CDR2 from the germline V gene are KGHSH and LQKENI. The CDR3 DNA follows: TGTGCCAGCTCACAACAAAGTCGGGGTGGGAGCTCCTACGAGCAGTACTTC. It specifies CASSQQSRGGSSYEQYF. Full variable domain (missing parts from reference TRBV18 and TRBJ2-7): NAGVMQNPRHLVRRRGQEARLRCSPMKGHSHVYWYRQLPEEGLKFMVYLQKENIIDESGMPKERFSAEFPKEGPSILRIQQVVRGDSAAYFCASSQQSRGGSSYEQYFGPGTRLTVT.

The V and J genes are TRBV20-1 and TRBJ2-1, with 16 bases that match TRBD2. The V gene end was trimmed by 6 bases and the J gene end by 12 bases; junction bases not matched to a gene: 17. This CDR3 region has 17 residues. Germline CDR1 reads DFQATT; CDR2 reads SNEGSKA (reference sequence). The DNA of the CDR3 is TGCAGTGCCAGTCCCGGGACTAGCGGGGGGGCCACCGATTGGCAGTTCTTC. This encodes CSASPGTSGGATDWQFF.

This clone has just one count. The chain combines TRBV30 with TRBJ2-1; 10 bases are shared with TRBD2. The germline CDR1 and CDR2 sequences are GTSNPN and SVGIG (reference sequence). J was trimmed by 5 bases and V by 4 bases; bases with no gene match: 8. The CDR3 runs to 15 residues. As DNA, the CDR3 is TGTGCCTGGAAGATCGGGACTAGCGAGAACAATGAGCAGTTCTTC. This translates into CAWKIGTSENNEQFF.

The rearrangement links TRBV5-4 to TRBJ2-7, with 7 bases identical to TRBD2. Germline CDR1 and CDR2: SGHNT and YYREEE (reference sequence). Trimming removed 0 bases from V and 2 bases from J; junction bases left unmatched: 5. The CDR3 loop spans 15 amino acids. In DNA, the CDR3 is TGTGCCAGCAGCTTGGGGGGGGGTATGACCTACGAGCAGTACTTC. Translated: CASSLGGGMTYEQYF.

The chain couples TRBV14 to TRBJ1-1; no clear D. The CDR3 extends over 12 amino acids. Germline V lookup: CDR1 SGHDN, CDR2 FVKESK. The V gene lost 4 bases and the J gene lost 7 bases, with 10 bases spanning the gap. CDR3 nucleotides: TGTGCCAGCAGCCCCCGAGGATATGAAGCTTTCTTT. It encodes CASSPRGYEAFF. The entire variable domain, with the rest obtained from reference TRBV14 and TRBJ1-1, is as follows: EAGVTQFPSHSVIEKGQTVTLRCDPISGHDNLYWYRRVMGKEIKFLLHFVKESKQDESGMPNNRFLAERTGGTYSTLKVQPAELEDSGVYFCASSPRGYEAFFGQGTRLTVV.

The V call is TRBV18, the J call TRBJ2-2; D is ambiguous. The CDR3 spans 13 residues. CDR1 KGHSH and CDR2 LQKENI come from the germline V gene. V lost 4 bases and J lost 1, with 4 bases in between. The CDR3 nucleotides read TGTGCCAGCTCACGGCAGAACACCGGGGAGCTGTTTTTT. This sequence encodes CASSRQNTGELFF. Looking up the rest from reference TRBV18 and TRBJ2-2 gives the full variable domain: NAGVMQNPRHLVRRRGQEARLRCSPMKGHSHVYWYRQLPEEGLKFMVYLQKENIIDESGMPKERFSAEFPKEGPSILRIQQVVRGDSAAYFCASSRQNTGELFFGEGSRLTVL.

The V call is TRBV3-1 (or the pseudogene TRBV3-2), the J call TRBJ1-2; D not certain. V lost 0 bases to trimming and J lost 1 base, with 6 bases between them. The CDR3 extends over 14 amino acids. The germline V gene encodes CDR1 LGHDT and CDR2 YNNKEL (reference sequence). CDR3 amino acids: CASSQDHSNYGYTF. For the CDR3, the DNA is TGTGCCAGCAGCCAAGACCACAGTAACTATGGCTACACCTTC.

This clone was recorded only once. The chain uses TRBV7-6 and TRBJ1-4; a weak D match, TRBD1 (5 bases). CDR1 is SGHVS and CDR2 is FNYEAQ in the germline V gene. V lost 2 bases and J lost 7, with 8 bases in between. The CDR3 totals 13 residues. The DNA of the CDR3 is TGTGCCAGCAGCTTAACTGGGGCTGAAAAACTGTTTTTT. Protein sequence: CASSLTGAEKLFF.

DNA of the CDR3: TGTGCCAGTAGTATAAGACTAGCGGGGTCCACCGGGGAGCTGTTTTTT. Translated, it gives CASSIRLAGSTGELFF. V usage is TRBV19 and J usage is TRBJ2-2, with TRBD2 matching 11 bases. V shed 2 bases, J shed 4 bases, and the junction held 3 bases outside the gene matches. CDR1 and CDR2 (germline): LNHDA, SQIVND (reference sequence). This CDR3 region has 16 residues. Looking up the rest from reference TRBV19 and TRBJ2-2 gives the full variable domain: DGGITQSPKYLFRKEGQNVTLSCEQNLNHDAMYWYRQDPGQGLRLIYYSQIVNDFQKGDIAEGYSVSREKKESFPLTVTSAQKNPTAFYLCASSIRLAGSTGELFFGEGSRLTVL.